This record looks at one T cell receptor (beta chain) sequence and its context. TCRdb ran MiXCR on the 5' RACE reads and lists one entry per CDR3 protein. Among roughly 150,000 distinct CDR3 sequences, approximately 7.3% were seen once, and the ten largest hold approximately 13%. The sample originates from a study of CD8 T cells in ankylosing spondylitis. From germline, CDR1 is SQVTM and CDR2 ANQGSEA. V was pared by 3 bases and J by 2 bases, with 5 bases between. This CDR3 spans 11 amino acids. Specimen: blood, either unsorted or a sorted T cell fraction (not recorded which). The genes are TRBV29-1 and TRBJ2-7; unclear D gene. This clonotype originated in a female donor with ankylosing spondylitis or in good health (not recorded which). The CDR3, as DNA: TGCAGCGTTGATTCAGCCTACGAGCAGTACTTC. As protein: CSVDSAYEQYF.